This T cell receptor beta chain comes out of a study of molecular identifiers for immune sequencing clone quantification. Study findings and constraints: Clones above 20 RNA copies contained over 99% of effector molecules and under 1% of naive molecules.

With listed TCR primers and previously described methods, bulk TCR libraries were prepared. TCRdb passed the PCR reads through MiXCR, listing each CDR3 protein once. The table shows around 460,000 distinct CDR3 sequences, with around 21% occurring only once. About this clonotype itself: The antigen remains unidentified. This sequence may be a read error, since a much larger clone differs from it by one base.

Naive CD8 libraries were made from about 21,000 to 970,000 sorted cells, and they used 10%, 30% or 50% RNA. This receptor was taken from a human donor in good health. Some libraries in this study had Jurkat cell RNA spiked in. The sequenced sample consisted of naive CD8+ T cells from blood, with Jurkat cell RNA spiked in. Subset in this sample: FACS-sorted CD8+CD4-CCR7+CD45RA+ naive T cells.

The CDR3 here is CSVEDLRGPTYNEQFF. The DNA for the CDR3 is TGCAGCGTTGAAGATCTGCGTGGGCCTACCTACAATGAGCAGTTCTTC. V is TRBV29-1 and J is TRBJ2-1; the D is unclear. V was trimmed by 0 bases and J by 2 bases, leaving 14 bases between them. The germline gives CDR1 SQVTM, CDR2 ANQGSEA. The CDR3 loop spans 16 amino acids.